This passage covers 8 T cell receptor beta chains from one sample sequenced in a study of T-cell reconstitution after alpha-beta-depleted transplantation in children. Unique molecular identifiers were built into the TCRbeta library. TCRdb re-called the PCR reads with MiXCR, one entry per CDR3 protein. Here the sample spans 420,000 or so distinct CDR3 sequences, 11% being singletons. The source material was PBMCs from the stem cell graft donor, sampled from the stem cell graft. Source of these receptors: a human donor who donated a stem cell graft to a child with acute myeloid leukemia.

In its sample, this clonotype was seen a few times. The rearrangement uses TRBV15 and TRBJ2-2; D remains unclear. The CDR3 is made up of 14 amino acids. V lost 1 base and J lost 4, with 7 bases in between. Germline V gene lookup returns CDR1 LNHNV and CDR2 YYDKDF (reference sequence). DNA for the CDR3: TGTGCCACCAGCAGAGCCCACCGCACCGGGGAGCTGTTTTTT. Its translation: CATSRAHRTGELFF.

This clonotype was picked up a small number of times. The chain is built from TRBV5-6 and TRBJ1-1, with 9 bases fitting TRBD1. The length of the CDR3 is 15 residues. Germline V gene sequence: CDR1 SGHDT, CDR2 YYEEEE. The J segment lost 4 bases and the V segment lost 4 bases, leaving 8 bases of the junction unmatched. The CDR3 region has the DNA TGTGCCAGCAGCCCGGGGGACAGGGTCCTCACTGAAGCTTTCTTT. Protein sequence: CASSPGDRVLTEAFF.

This clonotype was detected only a few times. V and J are TRBV20-1 and TRBJ2-3; weak D call: TRBD2 (6 bases). Germline V gene sequence: CDR1 DFQATT, CDR2 SNEGSKA (reference sequence). CDR3 length: 15 residues. V dropped 0 bases and J dropped 0 bases, with 10 bases sitting between them. The CDR3 reads CSARDRGTSTDTQYF. CDR3 sequence (DNA): TGCAGTGCTAGAGACCGCGGGACTAGCACAGATACGCAGTATTTT.

This clonotype was counted ten times or more. The V gene is TRBV24-1, the J gene TRBJ2-3; D gene uncertain. Germline CDR1 is KGHDR and CDR2 is SFDVKD. This CDR3 has 13 residues. V dropped 3 bases and J dropped 4 bases, with 7 bases sitting between them. The CDR3 sequence is CATSDAASDTQYF. In DNA, the CDR3 is TGTGCCACCAGTGATGCCGCCTCAGATACGCAGTATTTT.

This clonotype was recorded a few times. The CDR3 DNA is TGTGCCAGCAGCCCCAGGACAGGCCTGAGCTCCTACAATGAGCAGTTCTTC. Translation: CASSPRTGLSSYNEQFF. The V and J genes are TRBV7-2 and TRBJ2-1, with TRBD1 identical over 7 bases. The V and J ends lost 5 bases and 0 bases, in that order; junction bases with no gene match: 10. Germline loops: CDR1 SGHTA, CDR2 FQGNSA. The CDR3 has 17 amino acids.

This rearrangement joins TRBV5-1 to TRBJ2-4; TRBD1 is a possible D gene (5 bases). Germline CDR1 is SGHRS and CDR2 is YFSETQ. The CDR3 is 12 amino acids. Trimming removed 3 bases from V and 9 bases from J, with 10 bases in between. This CDR3 is CASSYDRGIQYF. CDR3 DNA sequence: TGCGCCAGCAGCTATGACAGAGGCATTCAGTACTTC.

The chain employs TRBV6-2 or TRBV6-3 and TRBJ2-1; the match to TRBD2 covers 14 bases. CDR3 length: 18 amino acids. V trimming: 6 bases; J trimming: 8 bases; junction bases outside the gene matches: 15. The germline V gene has CDR1 MNHEY and CDR2 SVGEGT. Written as DNA, the CDR3 is TGTGCCAGCAGCTCCGGACTAGCGGGAGGAACTCGGTGGTATGAGCAGTTCTTC. This gives the protein CASSSGLAGGTRWYEQFF.

CDR3 loop: CSARDQTGTYNEQFF. For the CDR3, the DNA is TGCAGTGCTAGAGATCAGACAGGGACCTACAATGAGCAGTTCTTC. This chain joins TRBV20-1 and TRBJ2-1; 7 nucleotides line up with TRBD1. After removal of 0 bases from V and 2 bases from J, the junction contained 4 bases not matched to a gene. Germline-derived CDR1 and CDR2 are DFQATT and SNEGSKA (reference sequence). The CDR3 spans 15 residues.